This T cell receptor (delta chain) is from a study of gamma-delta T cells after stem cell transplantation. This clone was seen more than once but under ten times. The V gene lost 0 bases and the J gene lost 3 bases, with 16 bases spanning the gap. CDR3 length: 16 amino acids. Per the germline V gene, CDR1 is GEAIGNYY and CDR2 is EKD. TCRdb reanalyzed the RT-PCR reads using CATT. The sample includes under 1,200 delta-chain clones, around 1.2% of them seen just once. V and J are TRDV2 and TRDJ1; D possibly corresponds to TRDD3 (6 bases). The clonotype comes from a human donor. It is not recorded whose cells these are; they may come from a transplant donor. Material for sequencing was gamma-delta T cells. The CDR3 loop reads CACDTPWGEGSDKLIF. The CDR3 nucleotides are TGTGCCTGTGACACCCCGTGGGGGGAAGGCTCCGATAAACTCATCTTT.